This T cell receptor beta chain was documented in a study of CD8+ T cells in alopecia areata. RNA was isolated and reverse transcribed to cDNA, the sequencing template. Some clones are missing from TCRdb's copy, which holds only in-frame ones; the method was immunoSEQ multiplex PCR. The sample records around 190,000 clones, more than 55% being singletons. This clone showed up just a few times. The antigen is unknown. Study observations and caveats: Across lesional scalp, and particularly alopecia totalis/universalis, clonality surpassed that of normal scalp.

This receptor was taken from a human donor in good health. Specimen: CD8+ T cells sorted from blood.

The CDR3 loop reads CAISGPGGGLSPGQRNEQFF. DNA for the CDR3: TGTGCCATCAGTGGACCCGGCGGGGGGCTCTCCCCGGGCCAACGCAATGAGCAGTTCTTC. The chain is built from TRBV10-3 and TRBJ2-1; 8 bases agree with TRBD2. This CDR3 has 20 residues. With V trimmed by 4 bases and J by 6 bases, 23 bases remained unmatched. Germline V lookup: CDR1 ENHRY, CDR2 SYGVKD.